This T cell receptor (beta chain) was observed in a study of OX40 agonist ivuxolimab in advanced cancers. The overall study: Three individuals attained partial responses, comprising one hepatocellular carcinoma case and two cutaneous melanoma cases.

The CDR3 totals 14 residues. V dropped 3 bases and J dropped 4; count of bases not matched to a gene: 6. Germline V gene sequence: CDR1 KGHSH, CDR2 LQKENI. TCRdb's copy holds only in-frame clones and misses some; the assay was immunoSEQ multiplex PCR. This repertoire shows 50,000 to 65,000 clones, around 93% found once; its top ten account for around 9.3%. This specimen was CD4+ or CD8+ T cells sorted from blood, taken in a trial of the OX40 agonist ivuxolimab. This rearrangement joins TRBV18 to TRBJ2-7, with TRBD1 identical over 7 bases. This clonotype was obtained from an adult with an advanced solid tumor such as melanoma, head and neck, liver or kidney cancer. CDR3 nucleotide sequence: TGTGCCAGCTCACCGATAAGGGGACAGTACGAGCAGTACTTC. As protein: CASSPIRGQYEQYF.